These 24 T cell receptor beta chains were sequenced from one sample in a study of blood T cell repertoires in COVID-19. Clones were read by immunoSEQ multiplex PCR, and TCRdb kept only the in-frame ones, dropping some. The repertoire holds around 120,000 clones, with over 75% as singletons. Specimen: peripheral blood. The receptors here all came from a man aged 50-60 years with acute or convalescent COVID-19.

The chain couples TRBV9 to TRBJ2-2; D is unresolved. Looked up from germline, CDR1 is SGDLS and CDR2 is YYNGEE. Trimming shortened V by 1 base and J by 7 bases, and 14 bases separated the two germline ends. The CDR3 spans 15 residues. DNA for the CDR3: TGTGCCAGCAGCGTATATAGTCATGGTGGCGGGGAGCTGTTTTTT. Its translation: CASSVYSHGGGELFF.

The chain links TRBV24-1 to TRBJ2-2; D uncertain. Germline V gives CDR1 KGHDR, CDR2 SFDVKD. This CDR3 spans 17 amino acids. Trimming removed 2 bases at V and 2 bases at J, with 14 bases between. The CDR3 spells CATSDSTSQQNTGELFF. The CDR3 DNA reads as TGTGCCACCAGTGATTCGACTTCCCAACAAAACACCGGGGAGCTGTTTTTT.

The chain carries TRBV9 and TRBJ2-7; 10 nucleotides line up with TRBD2. The CDR3 covers 15 residues. The V and J ends lost 4 bases and 3 bases, in that order; junction bases with no gene match: 7. Germline V gives CDR1 SGDLS, CDR2 YYNGEE. Written as DNA, the CDR3 is TGTGCCAGCAGCCCAAGGACTAGCGGAATCTACGAGCAGTACTTC. It specifies CASSPRTSGIYEQYF.

The gene calls are TRBV19 and TRBJ2-2; 11 positions match TRBD1. Unmatched junction bases numbered 7, after V lost 6 bases and J lost 7 bases. The CDR3 extends over 15 amino acids. CDR1 LNHDA and CDR2 SQIVND come from the germline V gene (reference sequence). The CDR3 DNA follows: TGTGCCAGTAGCACAGGACAGGGGGCGGTCGGGGAGCTGTTTTTT. This encodes CASSTGQGAVGELFF.

This clone is a singleton in its sample. The chain has TRBV28 and TRBJ1-5, with 8 bases fitting TRBD1. V dropped 4 bases and J dropped 2; count of bases not matched to a gene: 4. This CDR3 region has 15 residues. The germline V gene has CDR1 MDHEN and CDR2 SYDVKM. The CDR3 here is CASSWDRLGNQPQHF. Written as DNA, the CDR3 is TGTGCCAGCAGTTGGGACAGGCTCGGCAATCAGCCCCAGCATTTT.

The chain recombines TRBV11-2 with TRBJ1-1; D unresolved. Germline V gene lookup returns CDR1 SGHAT and CDR2 FQNNGV. This CDR3 region has 14 residues. Trimming stripped 3 bases from V and 5 bases from J, with 13 bases between. The CDR3 region has the DNA TGTGCCAGCAGCTTTAACGTGGGCCAAACTGAAGCTTTCTTT. The encoded protein is CASSFNVGQTEAFF. The complete variable domain, with remaining parts taken from reference TRBV11-2 and TRBJ1-1, reads EAGVAQSPRYKIIEKRQSVAFWCNPISGHATLYWYQQILGQGPKLLIQFQNNGVVDDSQLPKDRFSAERLKGVDSTLKIQPAKLEDSAVYLCASSFNVGQTEAFFGQGTRLTVV.

This chain links TRBV13 with TRBJ2-1, with 9 bases aligning to TRBD2. Germline CDR1 PRHDT, CDR2 FYEKMQ (reference sequence). CDR3 size: 15 residues. After removal of 6 bases from V and 5 bases from J, the junction contained 8 bases not matched to a gene. CDR3 residues: CASRLTSGGNNEQFF. CDR3 nucleotides: TGTGCCAGCAGACTGACTAGCGGTGGTAACAATGAGCAGTTCTTC.

This clone was counted a few times. The chain carries TRBV7-2 and TRBJ1-5; D is unresolved. The V end was cut by 0 bases, the J end by 2 bases, with 8 bases between. The CDR3 consists of 15 residues. Germline-derived CDR1 and CDR2 are SGHTA and FQGNSA. The CDR3 sequence is CASSLAADRNQPQHF. The CDR3 DNA is TGTGCCAGCAGCTTAGCTGCAGATCGCAATCAGCCCCAGCATTTT.

The rearrangement links TRBV19 to TRBJ2-6, with TRBD1 as a possible D gene (5 bases). CDR1 LNHDA and CDR2 SQIVND come from the germline V gene (reference sequence). Trimming cost V 6 bases and J 4 bases, with 10 bases left between them. There are 14 residues in the CDR3. CDR3 DNA: TGTGCCAGTAGAAGGGGTTCCGGGGCCAACGTCCTGACTTTC. Translation: CASRRGSGANVLTF.

The chain is built from TRBV11-2 and TRBJ2-1; 14 positions match TRBD2. The junction had 12 bases not matched to a gene; V was cut back by 4 bases and J by 4 bases. Per the germline V gene, CDR1 is SGHAT and CDR2 is FQNNGV. The CDR3 is 19 amino acids. The DNA of the CDR3 is TGTGCCAGCAGCTCGTTAGGGGGGGGACTAGCGGGAGTATACAATGAGCAGTTCTTC. Amino acid sequence: CASSSLGGGLAGVYNEQFF.

This chain uses TRBV4-3 with TRBJ1-2, with 11 bases identical to TRBD1. J was trimmed by 7 bases and V by 1 base; bases with no gene match: 5. Germline CDR1 is LGHNA and CDR2 is YSLEER. The CDR3 loop spans 15 amino acids. As DNA, the CDR3 is TGCGCCAGCAGCCAAGCTTCGGGACAGGGGGGTGGCTACACCTTC. Translation gives CASSQASGQGGGYTF.

The CDR3 nucleotides are TGTGCCAGCAGCCAAGGACTAGCGTCCACCTACGAGCAGTACTTC. Protein: CASSQGLASTYEQYF. The chain recombines TRBV3-1 (or the pseudogene TRBV3-2) with TRBJ2-7; 8 bases are a match to TRBD2. This CDR3 region has 15 residues. Trimming at V came to 1 base and at J to 2 bases, leaving 4 bases not matched to a gene. Germline assignment: CDR1 LGHDT and CDR2 YNNKEL (reference sequence).

The chain is built from TRBV6-6 and TRBJ2-5, with a weak D call TRBD2 (5 bases). CDR3 size: 13 residues. In germline, CDR1 is MNHNY, CDR2 SVGAGI (reference sequence). V lost 2 bases and J 3 bases, leaving 7 bases between the germline ends. The CDR3 nucleotides read TGTGCCAGCAGTTACGGGCGGGAAGAGACCCAGTACTTC. Its translation: CASSYGREETQYF.

The table lists this clone with a count of one. The rearrangement links TRBV7-7 to TRBJ1-3; D not certain. Germline V CDR1 and CDR2: SSHAT, FNYEAQ (reference sequence). This CDR3 is 17 amino acids long. The germline V and J ends were trimmed by 2 bases and 0 bases, with 14 bases remaining between them. The DNA of the CDR3 is TGTGCCAGCAGCTTACGTCCAGGACTGGACTCTGGAAACACCATATATTTT. This sequence encodes CASSLRPGLDSGNTIYF.

V usage is TRBV7-9 and J usage is TRBJ2-7; TRBD2 matches 13 bases. The CDR3 consists of 17 residues. CDR1 and CDR2 from the germline V gene are SEHNR and FQNEAQ (reference sequence). V lost 1 base, J lost 1 base, and 4 bases stayed unmatched. CDR3 residues: CASSLEGGLAGSYEQYF. DNA of the CDR3: TGTGCCAGCAGCTTAGAGGGGGGACTAGCGGGATCCTACGAGCAGTACTTC.

The chain links TRBV18 to TRBJ1-1, with 7 bases matching TRBD1. The V and J ends lost 3 bases and 6 bases, in that order; junction bases with no gene match: 4. This CDR3 has 13 residues. Per germline, CDR1 KGHSH and CDR2 LQKENI. The CDR3 sequence: CASSPTGEPEAFF. As DNA, the CDR3 is TGTGCCAGCTCACCTACAGGGGAACCTGAAGCTTTCTTT.

The rearrangement uses TRBV7-2 and TRBJ2-5; 14 bases are a match to TRBD2. V shed 5 bases and J 5 bases; nucleotides not matched to a gene: 7. The CDR3 is 16 amino acids. Germline V lookup: CDR1 SGHTA, CDR2 FQGNSA. DNA for the CDR3: TGTGCCAGCAGCAACCGACTAGCGGGAGGGGGGGAGACCCAGTACTTC. Translation: CASSNRLAGGGETQYF.

This clone occurred a few times. The chain is built from TRBV7-9 and TRBJ2-1, with a weak D call TRBD1 (6 bases). CDR1 SEHNR and CDR2 FQNEAQ come from the germline V gene (reference sequence). Trimming cost V 5 bases and J 0 bases, with 11 bases left between them. The CDR3 is 15 amino acids. DNA of the CDR3: TGTGCCAGCAGCCCCCTGGGGGCCTCCTACAATGAGCAGTTCTTC. Translated: CASSPLGASYNEQFF. The variable domain in full, completed from reference TRBV7-9 and TRBJ2-1, reads DTGVSQNPRHKITKRGQNVTFRCDPISEHNRLYWYRQTLGQGPEFLTYFQNEAQLEKSRLLSDRFSAERPKGSFSTLEIQRTEQGDSAMYLCASSPLGASYNEQFFGPGTRLTVL.

The rearrangement uses TRBV25-1 and TRBJ2-3, with TRBD2 matching 7 bases. The germline CDR1 and CDR2 sequences are MGHDK and SYGVNS. With 1 base clipped from V and 2 bases from J, the junction kept 9 bases outside the gene matches. The CDR3 runs to 17 residues. In nucleotides, the CDR3 is TGTGCCAGCAGTGAATTCCCTAGCGGTTTTCTCACAGATACGCAGTATTTT. It translates to CASSEFPSGFLTDTQYF.

The chain recombines TRBV3-1 (or the pseudogene TRBV3-2) with TRBJ2-1, with D tentatively TRBD1 (5 bases). This CDR3 is built from 13 residues. V was trimmed by 4 bases and J by 12 bases, leaving 16 bases between them. The germline V gene has CDR1 LGHDT and CDR2 YNNKEL (reference sequence). This chain's CDR3 is CASSRIGEGVQFF. The CDR3 DNA is TGTGCCAGCAGCCGAATTGGAGAAGGGGTGCAGTTCTTC.

V usage is TRBV19 and J usage is TRBJ2-3, with D perhaps matching TRBD1 (5 bases). V was trimmed by 3 bases and J by 1 base, leaving 11 bases between them. The CDR3 sequence is 15 residues long. Germline assignment: CDR1 LNHDA and CDR2 SQIVND (reference sequence). CDR3 protein: CASSMGKGGTDTQYF. Written as DNA, the CDR3 is TGTGCCAGTAGTATGGGCAAAGGGGGCACAGATACGCAGTATTTT.

The rearrangement joins TRBV9 to TRBJ2-1; 9 bases map to TRBD2. This CDR3 is built from 14 residues. Per the germline V gene, CDR1 is SGDLS and CDR2 is YYNGEE. The ends lost 0 bases at V and 8 bases at J; junction bases unmatched: 3. The CDR3 coding sequence is TGTGCCAGCAGCGTAGAAGGACTAGCGCATGAGCAGTTCTTC. It encodes CASSVEGLAHEQFF.

The gene calls are TRBV10-1 and TRBJ1-4; TRBD1 aligns across 7 bases. After removal of 7 bases from V and 0 bases from J, the junction contained 11 bases not matched to a gene. The CDR3 is 17 residues long. The germline V gene encodes CDR1 WNHNN and CDR2 SYGVQD (reference sequence). This CDR3 is CASNLDRERSTNEKLFF. The CDR3 nucleotides read TGCGCCAGCAACTTAGACAGGGAACGTTCAACTAATGAAAAACTGTTTTTT.

This clone was seen a few times. The chain employs TRBV6-4 and TRBJ2-3; no reliable D call. Germline values: CDR1 MRHNA, CDR2 SNTAGT. V lost 11 bases and J lost 7, with 7 bases in between. CDR3 length equals 9 residues. The CDR3 DNA follows: TGTGCCTCCCTAAATACGCAGTATTTT. Its protein is CASLNTQYF.